These 32 T cell receptor beta chains originate from one sample sequenced in a study of cytomegalovirus exposure and HLA in healthy donors. The primer mix had 60 Vbeta and 13 Jbeta primers. Method: immunoSEQ multiplex PCR; TCRdb's copy keeps in-frame clones and lacks some. The table has 100,000 to 140,000 clones, approximately 76% seen once. Material for sequencing was PBMCs. These receptor sequences come from a man aged 18 to 35 in good health and CMV-seronegative.

The rearrangement joins TRBV2 to TRBJ1-1, with 7 bases lining up with TRBD1. CDR1 is SNHLY and CDR2 is FYNNEI in the germline V gene. V was pared by 6 bases and J by 0 bases, with 4 bases of the junction left unmatched. CDR3 length: 14 amino acids. CDR3 in DNA: TGTGCCAGCAGGGGGGACAGCTTGAACACTGAAGCTTTCTTT. Translated, it gives CASRGDSLNTEAFF.

The chain employs TRBV2 and TRBJ2-7; weak D call: TRBD1 (6 bases). V was cut by 2 bases and J by 2 bases, with 10 bases left in between. The CDR3 is 14 residues long. The germline V gene encodes CDR1 SNHLY and CDR2 FYNNEI. This chain's CDR3 is CASSERGKTYEQYF. The CDR3 DNA follows: TGTGCCAGCAGTGAAAGGGGGAAGACCTACGAGCAGTACTTC.

A few counts support this clone. The J gene is TRBJ1-1, the V gene TRBV5-1; 8 nucleotides match TRBD1. The trim removed 4 bases at V and 5 bases at J, leaving 7 bases unmatched. In germline, CDR1 is SGHRS, CDR2 YFSETQ. This CDR3 is built from 14 residues. CDR3 coding DNA: TGCGCCAGCAGCCGCACAGGGGGGGTTACTGAAGCTTTCTTT. Translating it yields CASSRTGGVTEAFF.

The CDR3 sequence: CASSLRTASNTEAFF. The CDR3 DNA reads TGTGCCAGCAGCTTAAGGACAGCATCGAACACTGAAGCTTTCTTT. This rearrangement joins TRBV11-2 to TRBJ1-1; tentatively, D is TRBD1 (6 bases). Trimming removed 2 bases from V and 1 base from J, with 11 bases in between. Germline V gene data show CDR1 as SGHAT and CDR2 as FQNNGV. This CDR3 has 15 amino acids.

The J gene is TRBJ2-7, the V gene TRBV6-5; 9 bases map to TRBD1. Germline CDR1 is MNHEY and CDR2 is SVGAGI. Germline trimming cut 6 bases from V and 3 bases from J; bases unmatched to any gene: 6. CDR3 length: 14 amino acids. CDR3 amino acids: CASRETGGNYEQYF. The CDR3 DNA reads TGTGCCAGCAGGGAGACAGGGGGAAACTACGAGCAGTACTTC.

On this clone itself: A junction end diverges from the germline sequence, so it may reflect a read error. The rearrangement uses TRBV7-9 and TRBJ2-7; maybe TRBD2 (5 bases). This CDR3 region has 12 residues. Germline V lookup: CDR1 SEHNR, CDR2 FQNEAQ (reference sequence). The CDR3 bases are TGTTCCAGCAGCTTAGGACTTAACGAGCAGTACTTC. As protein: CSSSLGLNEQYF.

The chain has TRBV4-2 and TRBJ2-7; TRBD1 aligns across 7 bases. Germline CDR1 and CDR2: LGHNA and YNFKEQ. The CDR3 extends over 15 amino acids. Trimming took 4 bases from V and 6 from J; bases not matched to a gene: 12. In DNA form, the CDR3 reads TGTGCCAGCAGCCGAGGGACAGCGGAAAGGTTCGAGCAGTACTTC. Encoded protein: CASSRGTAERFEQYF.

In regard to this clone: An end of the junction differs from the germline gene, which may be a read error. The chain joins TRBV7-9 to TRBJ1-6, with D uncertain. This CDR3 region has 14 residues. Germline CDR1 is SEHNR and CDR2 is FQNEAQ (reference sequence). The CDR3 protein is CSSRPPAENSPLHF. In DNA form, the CDR3 reads TGTTCCAGCAGGCCCCCGGCGGAGAATTCACCCCTCCACTTT. Looking up the rest from reference TRBV7-9 and TRBJ1-6 gives the full variable domain: DTGVSQNPRHKITKRGQNVTFRCDPISEHNRLYWYRQTLGQGPEFLTYFQNEAQLEKSRLLSDRFSAERPKGSFSTLEIQRTEQGDSAMYLCSSRPPAENSPLHFGNGTRLTVT.

The V gene is TRBV5-1, the J gene TRBJ2-3; TRBD1 matches at 7 bases. This CDR3 spans 14 amino acids. Germline V lookup: CDR1 SGHRS, CDR2 YFSETQ. The trim removed 4 bases at V and 5 bases at J, leaving 7 bases unmatched. The chain's CDR3 is CASSLTGTGDTQYF. For the CDR3, the DNA is TGCGCCAGCAGCCTGACAGGGACGGGAGATACGCAGTATTTT.

The chain's CDR3 is CASSQEAGQGYQPQHF. Written as DNA, the CDR3 is TGTGCCAGCAGCCAAGAGGCCGGACAGGGTTATCAGCCCCAGCATTTT. The chain uses TRBV7-2 and TRBJ1-5; TRBD1 agrees at 8 bases. In germline, CDR1 is SGHTA, CDR2 FQGNSA. The V gene end was trimmed by 5 bases and the J gene end by 5 bases; junction bases not matched to a gene: 11. The CDR3 loop spans 16 amino acids.

V and J are TRBV5-6 and TRBJ2-3; TRBD1 matches 7 bases. Germline trimming cut 4 bases from V and 0 bases from J; bases unmatched to any gene: 14. This CDR3 contains 18 residues. The germline gives CDR1 SGHDT, CDR2 YYEEEE. The CDR3 nucleotides read TGTGCCAGCAGCACGAGGGGGCCCTTGCCCCTTAGCACAGATACGCAGTATTTT. Protein sequence: CASSTRGPLPLSTDTQYF.

This clone is medium-sized in the sample. This rearrangement joins TRBV19 to TRBJ2-3; D unresolved. The germline CDR1 and CDR2 sequences are LNHDA and SQIVND (reference sequence). With 1 base removed from V and 2 bases from J, the gap between germline ends came to 4 bases. The CDR3 runs 13 residues. The CDR3 nucleotides read TGTGCCAGTAGTATAGTAGTCACAGATACGCAGTATTTT. This sequence encodes CASSIVVTDTQYF.

A single count supports this clone. The chain combines TRBV4-3 with TRBJ2-1; 10 bases agree with TRBD1. Unmatched junction bases numbered 3, after V lost 0 bases and J lost 7 bases. Germline lookup yields CDR1 LGHNA and CDR2 YSLEER. This CDR3 is 15 amino acids long. The CDR3 DNA sequence: TGCGCCAGCAGCCAAGAGGACAGGGGGGTGAATGAGCAGTTCTTC. This translates into CASSQEDRGVNEQFF.

There are a few counts of this clone. The V and J genes are TRBV6-5 and TRBJ1-5, with D unclear. This CDR3 region has 13 residues. The V and J ends lost 7 bases and 0 bases respectively, with 7 bases between them. Germline V lookup: CDR1 MNHEY, CDR2 SVGAGI. The CDR3 region is CASKQDSNQPQHF. CDR3 nucleotide sequence: TGTGCCAGCAAGCAGGATAGCAATCAGCCCCAGCATTTT.

The rearrangement links TRBV2 to TRBJ2-1, with 8 bases identical to TRBD2. The CDR3 is 12 residues long. CDR1 and CDR2 (germline): SNHLY, FYNNEI. With 7 bases clipped from V and 12 bases from J, the junction kept 8 bases outside the gene matches. CDR3 coding DNA: TGTGCCAGCACGGAGCGGGGGAAGGTGCAGTTCTTC. Its protein product is CASTERGKVQFF.

The rearrangement uses TRBV7-2 and TRBJ1-2; maybe TRBD1 (5 bases). CDR1 and CDR2 from the germline V gene are SGHTA and FQGNSA. V was shortened by 2 bases and J by 4 bases, with 8 bases between the two germline ends. The CDR3 contains 13 residues. In DNA form, the CDR3 reads TGTGCCAGCAGCTTAACAAGGGGCTATGGCTACACCTTC. As protein: CASSLTRGYGYTF.

V gene TRBV19 combines with J gene TRBJ1-5; possibly TRBD1 for D (5 bases). Germline CDR1 is LNHDA and CDR2 is SQIVND (reference sequence). The CDR3 extends over 14 amino acids. The germline V and J ends were trimmed by 3 bases and 4 bases, with 10 bases remaining between them. CDR3 amino acids: CASSIQGWNQPQHF. The CDR3, as DNA: TGTGCCAGTAGTATTCAGGGCTGGAATCAGCCCCAGCATTTT.

The chain combines TRBV29-1 with TRBJ2-7, with TRBD1 matching over 7 bases. The CDR3 runs to 11 residues. Germline CDR1 and CDR2: SQVTM and ANQGSEA. V shed 7 bases and J 2 bases; nucleotides not matched to a gene: 2. CDR3 coding DNA: TGCAGCGCCGGGACAGCCTACGAGCAGTACTTC. Its protein product is CSAGTAYEQYF.

The rearrangement uses TRBV15 and TRBJ2-1; 7 positions match TRBD2. This CDR3 spans 15 amino acids. The V segment lost 8 bases and the J segment 2 bases; nucleotides outside the gene matches: 9. The germline V gene has CDR1 LNHNV and CDR2 YYDKDF (reference sequence). CDR3 sequence (DNA): TGTGCCACCGATAGAAAGAGCGGGACCTACAATGAGCAGTTCTTC. It specifies CATDRKSGTYNEQFF.

The gene calls are TRBV7-7 and TRBJ2-2, with D possibly TRBD1 on 5 matching bases. CDR3 length: 14 amino acids. Germline V CDR1 and CDR2: SSHAT, FNYEAQ (reference sequence). The V gene lost 5 bases and the J gene lost 6 bases, with 13 bases spanning the gap. The CDR3 region is CASSPPGFSGELFF. The CDR3, as DNA: TGTGCCAGCAGCCCACCAGGGTTTTCCGGGGAGCTGTTTTTT.

CDR3 region: CASSLGTPSGEQYF. DNA for the CDR3: TGTGCCAGCAGCTTAGGGACTCCTAGCGGCGAGCAGTACTTC. The chain has TRBV7-8 and TRBJ2-7; 7 nucleotides agree with TRBD2. From germline, CDR1 is SGHVS and CDR2 FQNEAQ. With 1 base clipped from V and 6 bases from J, the junction kept 6 bases outside the gene matches. This CDR3 has 14 residues. The whole variable domain, filled in from reference TRBV7-8 and TRBJ2-7, reads GAGVSQSPRYKVAKRGQDVALRCDPISGHVSLFWYQQALGQGPEFLTYFQNEAQLDKSGLPSDRFFAERPEGSVSTLKIQRTQQEDSAVYLCASSLGTPSGEQYFGPGTRLTVT.

The chain links TRBV5-8 to TRBJ1-5; maybe TRBD1 (6 bases). V dropped 3 bases and J dropped 5 bases, with 18 bases sitting between them. The CDR3 has 16 residues. Looked up from germline, CDR1 is SGHTS and CDR2 is YDEGEE. CDR3 sequence (DNA): TGTGCCAGCAGCTCGATAAAGGACAGATATTATCAGCCCCAGCATTTT. This gives the protein CASSSIKDRYYQPQHF.

V gene TRBV19 combines with J gene TRBJ1-3; D is ambiguous. Germline V gene lookup returns CDR1 LNHDA and CDR2 SQIVND (reference sequence). Deletions cut 6 bases from V and 4 bases from J, with 7 bases between. The CDR3 runs 12 residues. The CDR3 sequence is CASRGGGNTIYF. The CDR3 DNA follows: TGTGCCAGTAGAGGCGGAGGAAACACCATATATTTT.

This chain connects TRBV4-3 to TRBJ2-5; TRBD1 matches 9 bases. The assigned J gene may be wrong: the sequence end matches TRBJ2-7 better. The CDR3 sequence is 15 residues long. CDR1 is LGHNA, CDR2 YSLEER, per germline. The CDR3: CASSYKLGQGDEQYF. In nucleotides, the CDR3 is TGCGCCAGCAGCTATAAGTTGGGACAGGGCGACGAGCAGTACTTC.

This clone was picked up many times. J is TRBJ2-6 and V is TRBV4-3; no clear D gene. V was pared by 0 bases and J by 0 bases, with 6 bases between. The CDR3 spans 16 residues. Germline assignment: CDR1 LGHNA and CDR2 YSLEER. CDR3 nucleotide sequence: TGCGCCAGCAGCCAAGATACTTCCTCTGGGGCCAACGTCCTGACTTTC. Its translation: CASSQDTSSGANVLTF.

This clone has just one count. The chain joins TRBV19 to TRBJ2-7; 9 nucleotides align to TRBD1. The CDR3 extends over 14 amino acids. Losses at the gene ends were 5 bases for V and 7 bases for J; bases not matched to a gene: 9. Germline CDR1 and CDR2: LNHDA and SQIVND (reference sequence). CDR3 nucleotide sequence: TGTGCCAGTAGTCCCGGGACAGGGATAGGAGAGCAGTACTTC. Amino acid sequence: CASSPGTGIGEQYF.

In its sample, this clone was seen once. The V and J genes are TRBV7-9 and TRBJ1-6; possible D gene TRBD1, 6 bases. V lost 5 bases, J lost 8 bases, and 28 bases lay in between. Germline assignment: CDR1 SEHNR and CDR2 FQNEAQ (reference sequence). The CDR3 covers 19 residues. The CDR3 reads CASSPGGTNTPSKYSPLHF. The CDR3 bases are TGTGCCAGCAGCCCTGGGGGCACCAACACGCCCTCGAAGTATTCACCCCTCCACTTT.

This chain connects TRBV5-4 to TRBJ2-1, with 13 bases that match TRBD2. CDR1 and CDR2 from the germline V gene are SGHNT and YYREEE (reference sequence). V gave up 4 bases and J gave up 8 bases; unmatched junction bases: 6. The CDR3 length is 15 residues. The CDR3 region has the DNA TGTGCCAGCAGCAAAGGACTAGCGGGGGACCATGAGCAGTTCTTC. Protein: CASSKGLAGDHEQFF.

This clone was detected once. The gene calls are TRBV7-7 and TRBJ2-3; the match to TRBD2 covers 16 bases. J was trimmed by 10 bases and V by 5 bases; bases with no gene match: 12. CDR1 is SSHAT and CDR2 is FNYEAQ in the germline V gene (reference sequence). CDR3 length: 17 residues. For the CDR3, the DNA is TGTGCCAGCAGCCCGGGACTAGCGGGGGGGTCTTCTAGTGCGCAGTATTTT. Its translation: CASSPGLAGGSSSAQYF.

On this clone: This same CDR3 is encoded by further DNA sequences in the sample. J is TRBJ2-7 and V is TRBV9; D call uncertain. This CDR3 has 14 amino acids. Germline CDR1 reads SGDLS; CDR2 reads YYNGEE. Trimming pared 0 bases from V and 1 base from J, leaving 8 bases between. CDR3 amino acids: CASSVGAESYEQYF. The CDR3 DNA reads TGTGCCAGCAGCGTAGGGGCCGAATCCTACGAGCAGTACTTC.

The chain carries TRBV5-8 and TRBJ2-7; D might be TRBD1 (6 bases). V lost 1 base and J 1 base, leaving 15 bases between the germline ends. CDR3 length: 16 residues. Germline assignment: CDR1 SGHTS and CDR2 YDEGEE. The CDR3: CASSLRTGMGSYEQYF. As DNA, the CDR3 is TGTGCCAGCAGCTTGCGAACAGGGATGGGATCCTACGAGCAGTACTTC. The entire variable domain, with the rest obtained from reference TRBV5-8 and TRBJ2-7, is as follows: EAGVTQSPTHLIKTRGQQATLRCSPISGHTSVYWYQQALGLGLQFLLWYDEGEERNRGNFPPRFSGRQFPNYSSELNVNALELEDSALYLCASSLRTGMGSYEQYFGPGTRLTVT.

The V call is TRBV21-1, the J call TRBJ1-5. TRBV21-1 is marked as a pseudogene. The CDR3 has 15 amino acids. Written as DNA, the CDR3 is TGTGCCAGCAGCAAAGTCATTCCAGGGAGGAGGCCCCAGCATTTT. Translation gives CASSKVIPGRRPQHF.